Listed below are T cell receptor beta chains from one sample, sequenced in a study of post-analysis software for immune sequencing data. TCRdb reanalysed the PCR reads using MiXCR and keeps one entry per CDR3 protein. The sample consists of hundreds of thousands of distinct CDR3 sequences, around 40% of them appearing once. The specimen was blood. These receptors came from a girl aged 5-17 years with multiple sclerosis. CDR3s include the opening cysteine and the closing phenylalanine or tryptophan. D genes are given only for firm matches. Clone sizes are given selectively: once, few, many, or a class where the clone is expanded.

size,V,J,length,D,CDR3,DNA
few,TRBV20-1,TRBJ2-4,11,TRBD2,CSVASTREQYF,TGCAGTGTGGCGTCGACGCGGGAGCAGTACTTC
NA,TRBV21-1,TRBJ2-6,18,NA,CASSKARQGSSGANVLTF,TGTGCCAGCAGCAAAGCGCGTCAAGGGAGCTCTGGGGCCAACGTCCTGACTTTC
few,TRBV25-1,TRBJ2-7,12,NA,CASSDKGYEQYF,TGTGCCAGCAGTGATAAGGGCTACGAGCAGTACTTC
NA,TRBV29-1,TRBJ2-1,11,NA,CSVDAGVEQFF,TGCAGCGTTGATGCAGGGGTTGAGCAGTTCTTC
NA,TRBV28,TRBJ2-5,15,TRBD1,CTSSPGDRGRETQYF,TGTACCAGCAGTCCTGGGGACAGGGGCCGGGAGACCCAGTACTTC
NA,TRBV7-2,TRBJ1-2,12,NA,CASSAGAYGYTF,TGTGCCAGCAGCGCAGGCGCCTATGGCTACACCTTC
NA,TRBV25-1,TRBJ1-4,14,NA,CATKGTGSGEKLFF,TGTGCCACCAAAGGTACGGGAAGCGGAGAAAAACTGTTTTTT
few,TRBV29-1,TRBJ2-7,14,TRBD2,CSVGPSGGRYEQYF,TGCAGCGTGGGCCCGAGCGGGGGCCGCTACGAGCAGTACTTC
few,TRBV20-1,TRBJ1-1,10,NA,CSASGTEAFF,TGCAGTGCTAGCGGCACTGAAGCTTTCTTT
NA,TRBV29-1,TRBJ2-2,14,NA,CSVDKAGNTGELFF,TGCAGCGTGGACAAGGCGGGGAACACCGGGGAGCTGTTTTTT
many,TRBV6-2/TRBV6-3,TRBJ2-5,13,NA,CASSYKDQETQYF,TGTGCCAGCAGTTACAAGGACCAAGAGACCCAGTACTTC
NA,TRBV5-1,TRBJ2-3,15,NA,CASTTSGAGTDTQYF,TGCGCCAGCACGACCTCAGGGGCCGGCACAGATACGCAGTATTTT
NA,TRBV7-6,TRBJ2-7,14,NA,CASSSRTRNNEQYF,TGTGCCAGCAGCTCCCGGACCAGAAACAATGAGCAGTACTTC
few,TRBV5-1,TRBJ2-1,15,NA,CASSLADKSYNEQFF,TGCGCCAGCAGCTTGGCGGACAAGTCCTACAATGAGCAGTTCTTC
NA,TRBV9,TRBJ2-6,21,NA,CASSVGNYRSQGGAGANVLTF,TGTGCCAGCAGCGTAGGCAACTACAGGTCGCAGGGGGGTGCTGGGGCCAACGTCCTGACTTTC
once,TRBV20-1,TRBJ2-7,14,NA,CSASREGPADEQYF,TGCAGTGCTTCGCGCGAGGGGCCAGCCGACGAGCAGTACTTC
few,TRBV9,TRBJ2-3,16,TRBD2,CASSVEAGGPSDTQYF,TGTGCCAGCAGCGTAGAAGCGGGAGGGCCCTCGGATACGCAGTATTTT
few,TRBV20-1,TRBJ1-5,18,TRBD1,CSARAPGDRGPRNQPQHF,TGCAGTGCTAGAGCCCCGGGGGACAGGGGGCCCCGCAATCAGCCCCAGCATTTT
few,TRBV20-1,TRBJ1-2,13,TRBD1,CSAYRQGLNGYTF,TGCAGTGCCTACCGACAGGGGCTAAATGGCTACACCTTC
few,TRBV27,TRBJ2-7,14,NA,CASSFLGPLREQYF,TGTGCCAGCAGTTTTTTGGGACCCCTGCGCGAGCAGTACTTC
NA,TRBV5-6,TRBJ2-1,14,NA,CASSLGSNNNEQFF,TGTGCCAGCAGCTTGGGGTCTAATAACAATGAGCAGTTCTTC
few,TRBV4-1,TRBJ1-4,14,NA,CASRRLGTDEKLFF,TGCGCCAGCAGGCGATTGGGGACTGATGAAAAACTGTTTTTT
NA,TRBV24-1,TRBJ1-2,13,TRBD1,CATSDRDRNGYTF,TGTGCCACCAGTGACCGGGACAGAAATGGCTACACCTTC
NA,TRBV6-6,TRBJ2-3,16,NA,CASSYSKTASTDTQYF,TGTGCCAGCAGTTACTCGAAGACGGCCAGCACAGATACGCAGTATTTT
NA,TRBV7-6,TRBJ2-1,15,NA,CASSSRGLVYNEQFF,TGTGCCAGCAGCAGCAGGGGATTGGTCTACAATGAGCAGTTCTTC
NA,TRBV4-2,TRBJ2-5,16,NA,CASSLGARPRTNEQYF,TGTGCCAGCAGCCTAGGGGCCAGGCCCAGAACGAATGAGCAGTACTTC
NA,TRBV27,TRBJ1-5,13,TRBD1,CASSFGTDQPQHF,TGTGCCAGCAGTTTCGGGACAGATCAGCCCCAGCATTTT
NA,TRBV5-5,TRBJ2-5,15,NA,CASSRGSIRTETQYF,TGTGCCAGCAGCCGGGGGTCCATTCGGACAGAGACCCAGTACTTC
NA,TRBV20-1,TRBJ2-7,14,NA,CSARDWTGLNERYF,TGCAGTGCTAGGGATTGGACAGGACTAAACGAGCGGTACTTC
NA,TRBV5-1,TRBJ2-5,14,TRBD1,CASSFGQGSETQYF,TGCGCCAGCAGCTTTGGACAGGGCTCAGAGACCCAGTACTTC
NA,TRBV3-1,TRBJ2-3,14,TRBD1,CASSQMTGTDTQYF,TGTGCCAGCAGCCAGATGACAGGGACAGATACGCAGTATTTT
NA,TRBV7-9,TRBJ2-1,17,NA,CASSLGAGAISYNEQFF,TGTGCCAGCAGCTTAGGTGCGGGGGCAATCTCCTACAATGAGCAGTTCTTC
NA,TRBV28,TRBJ1-1,16,NA,CAGSFLEGLMNTEAFF,TGTGCCGGCAGTTTTCTGGAGGGACTAATGAACACTGAAGCTTTCTTT
NA,TRBV5-1,TRBJ2-7,17,TRBD2,CASSLRGGPLLSYEQYF,TGCGCCAGCAGTTTGCGGGGAGGGCCCTTACTATCCTACGAGCAGTACTTC
few,TRBV12-5,TRBJ1-1,13,NA,CASGLDHGSEAFF,TGTGCTAGTGGTTTGGACCACGGTTCTGAAGCTTTCTTT
NA,TRBV5-1,TRBJ2-1,17,TRBD2,CASSLGGSGMAYNEQFF,TGCGCCAGCAGCTTGGGTGGTAGCGGGATGGCCTACAATGAGCAGTTCTTC